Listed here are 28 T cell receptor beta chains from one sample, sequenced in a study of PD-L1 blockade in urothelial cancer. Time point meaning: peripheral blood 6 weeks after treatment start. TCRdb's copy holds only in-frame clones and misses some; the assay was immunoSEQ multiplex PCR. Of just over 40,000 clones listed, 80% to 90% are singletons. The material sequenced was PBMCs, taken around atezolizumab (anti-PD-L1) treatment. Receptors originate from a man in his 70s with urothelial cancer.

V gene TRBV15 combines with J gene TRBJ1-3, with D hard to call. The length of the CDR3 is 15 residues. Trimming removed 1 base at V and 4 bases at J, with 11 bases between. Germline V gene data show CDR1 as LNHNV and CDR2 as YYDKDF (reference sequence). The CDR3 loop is CATSRGRSGGNTIYF. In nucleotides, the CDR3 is TGTGCCACCAGCAGAGGAAGGTCGGGAGGAAACACCATATATTTT. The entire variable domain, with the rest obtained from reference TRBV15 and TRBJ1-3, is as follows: DAMVIQNPRYQVTQFGKPVTLSCSQTLNHNVMYWYQQKSSQAPKLLFHYYDKDFNNEADTPDNFQSRRPNTSFCFLDIRSPGLGDTAMYLCATSRGRSGGNTIYFGEGSWLTVV.

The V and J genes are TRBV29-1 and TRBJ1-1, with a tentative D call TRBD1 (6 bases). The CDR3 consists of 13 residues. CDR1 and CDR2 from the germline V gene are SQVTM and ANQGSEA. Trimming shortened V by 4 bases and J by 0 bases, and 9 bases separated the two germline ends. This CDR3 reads CSVGQAMNTEAFF. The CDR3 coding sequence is TGCAGCGTTGGACAGGCGATGAACACTGAAGCTTTCTTT.

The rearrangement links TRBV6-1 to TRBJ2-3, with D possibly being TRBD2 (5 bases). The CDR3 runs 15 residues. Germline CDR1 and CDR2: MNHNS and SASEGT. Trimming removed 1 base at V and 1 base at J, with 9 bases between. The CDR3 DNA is TGTGCCAGCAGTGAAGGGGGTAGCGGCACAGATACGCAGTATTTT. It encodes CASSEGGSGTDTQYF.

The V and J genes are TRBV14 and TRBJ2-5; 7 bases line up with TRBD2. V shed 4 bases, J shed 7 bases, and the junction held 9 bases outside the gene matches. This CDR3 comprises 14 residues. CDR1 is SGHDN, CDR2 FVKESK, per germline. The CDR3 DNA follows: TGTGCCAGCAGCCCCGGACTAGACTTAGCGACCCAGTACTTC. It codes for CASSPGLDLATQYF.

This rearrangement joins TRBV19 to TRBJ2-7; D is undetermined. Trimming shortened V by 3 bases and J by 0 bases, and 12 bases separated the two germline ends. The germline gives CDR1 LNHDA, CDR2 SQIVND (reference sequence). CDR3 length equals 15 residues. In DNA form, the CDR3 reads TGTGCCAGTAGTATGAATCTTGGAGACTCCTACGAGCAGTACTTC. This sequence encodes CASSMNLGDSYEQYF.

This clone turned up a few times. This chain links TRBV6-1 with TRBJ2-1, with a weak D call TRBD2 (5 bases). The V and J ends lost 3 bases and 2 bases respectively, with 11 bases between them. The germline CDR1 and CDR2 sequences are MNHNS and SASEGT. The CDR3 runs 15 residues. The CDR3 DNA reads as TGTGCCAGCAGTGAGCGGGTCCTAGCCTACAATGAGCAGTTCTTC. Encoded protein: CASSERVLAYNEQFF.

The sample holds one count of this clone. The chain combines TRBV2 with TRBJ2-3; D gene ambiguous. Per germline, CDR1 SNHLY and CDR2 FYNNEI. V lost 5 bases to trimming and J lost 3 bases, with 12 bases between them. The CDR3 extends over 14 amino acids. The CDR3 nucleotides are TGTGCCAGCAGTACCCTATTCGAGACAGATACGCAGTATTTT. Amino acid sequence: CASSTLFETDTQYF. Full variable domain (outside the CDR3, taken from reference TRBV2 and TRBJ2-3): EPEVTQTPSHQVTQMGQEVILRCVPISNHLYFYWYRQILGQKVEFLVSFYNNEISEKSEIFDDQFSVERPDGSNFTLKIRSTKLEDSAMYFCASSTLFETDTQYFGPGTRLTVL.

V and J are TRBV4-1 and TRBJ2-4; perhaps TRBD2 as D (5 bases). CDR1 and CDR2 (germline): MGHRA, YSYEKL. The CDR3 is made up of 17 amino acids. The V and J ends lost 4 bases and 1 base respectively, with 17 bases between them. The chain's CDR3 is CASSLGVSRGAKNIQYF. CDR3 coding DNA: TGCGCCAGCAGCCTCGGGGTATCGCGAGGGGCCAAAAACATTCAGTACTTC.

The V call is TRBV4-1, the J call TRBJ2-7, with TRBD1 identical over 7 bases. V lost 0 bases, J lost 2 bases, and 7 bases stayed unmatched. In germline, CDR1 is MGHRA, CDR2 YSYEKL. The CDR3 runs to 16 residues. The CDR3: CASSQDHPGTAYEQYF. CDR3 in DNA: TGCGCCAGCAGCCAAGATCACCCCGGGACAGCCTACGAGCAGTACTTC.

The CDR3 region is CASSFGLAPNTGELFF. Written as DNA, the CDR3 is TGCGCCAGCAGCTTTGGACTAGCGCCTAACACCGGGGAGCTGTTTTTT. The chain links TRBV5-1 to TRBJ2-2; the match to TRBD2 covers 9 bases. The CDR3 is made up of 16 amino acids. The germline gives CDR1 SGHRS, CDR2 YFSETQ. Unmatched junction bases numbered 4, after V lost 2 bases and J lost 2 bases.

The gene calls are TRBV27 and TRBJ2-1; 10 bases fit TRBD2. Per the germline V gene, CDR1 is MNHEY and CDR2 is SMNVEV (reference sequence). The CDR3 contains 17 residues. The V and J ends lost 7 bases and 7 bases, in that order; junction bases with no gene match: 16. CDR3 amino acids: CASIISPGLAVLNEQFF. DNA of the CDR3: TGTGCCAGCATTATTAGCCCCGGACTAGCGGTTTTGAATGAGCAGTTCTTC.

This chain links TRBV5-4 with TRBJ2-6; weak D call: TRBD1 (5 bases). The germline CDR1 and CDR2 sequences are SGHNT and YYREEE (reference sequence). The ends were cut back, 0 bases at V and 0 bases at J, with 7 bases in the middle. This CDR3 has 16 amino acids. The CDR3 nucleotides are TGTGCCAGCAGCTTGGGGGGCATCTCTGGGGCCAACGTCCTGACTTTC. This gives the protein CASSLGGISGANVLTF.

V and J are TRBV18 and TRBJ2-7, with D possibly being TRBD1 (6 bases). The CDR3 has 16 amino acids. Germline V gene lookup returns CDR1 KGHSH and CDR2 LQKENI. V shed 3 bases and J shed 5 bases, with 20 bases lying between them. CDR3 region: CASSPFLTRGQNEQYF. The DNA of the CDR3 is TGTGCCAGCTCACCCTTTTTAACCCGGGGACAAAACGAGCAGTACTTC. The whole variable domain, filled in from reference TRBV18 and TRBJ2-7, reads NAGVMQNPRHLVRRRGQEARLRCSPMKGHSHVYWYRQLPEEGLKFMVYLQKENIIDESGMPKERFSAEFPKEGPSILRIQQVVRGDSAAYFCASSPFLTRGQNEQYFGPGTRLTVT.

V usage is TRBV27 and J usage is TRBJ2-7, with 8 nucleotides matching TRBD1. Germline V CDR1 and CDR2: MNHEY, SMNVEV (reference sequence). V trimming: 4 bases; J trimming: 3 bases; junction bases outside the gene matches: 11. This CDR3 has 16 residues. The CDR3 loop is CASSWGTGTGRYEQYF. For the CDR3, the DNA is TGTGCCAGCAGTTGGGGAACCGGGACAGGCCGCTACGAGCAGTACTTC.

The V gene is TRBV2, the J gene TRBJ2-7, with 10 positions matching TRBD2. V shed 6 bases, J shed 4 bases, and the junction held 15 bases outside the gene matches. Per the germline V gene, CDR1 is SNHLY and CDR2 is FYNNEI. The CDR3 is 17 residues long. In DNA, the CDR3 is TGTGCCAGCAGCCTCGGGGGGGGGCTAGCGGGAGAGTACGAGCAGTACTTC. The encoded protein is CASSLGGGLAGEYEQYF. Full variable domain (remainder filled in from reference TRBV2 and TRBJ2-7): EPEVTQTPSHQVTQMGQEVILRCVPISNHLYFYWYRQILGQKVEFLVSFYNNEISEKSEIFDDQFSVERPDGSNFTLKIRSTKLEDSAMYFCASSLGGGLAGEYEQYFGPGTRLTVT.

The CDR3 DNA reads as TGTGCCAGCAGCGTAGCCCCCAGGACTAGCGGGAGTGGGCAGCAGTACTTC. Translation gives CASSVAPRTSGSGQQYF. The V call is TRBV9, the J call TRBJ2-7; 13 bases map to TRBD2. With 0 bases clipped from V and 8 bases from J, the junction kept 11 bases outside the gene matches. Germline CDR1 and CDR2: SGDLS and YYNGEE. This CDR3 has 17 amino acids.

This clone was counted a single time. The CDR3 protein is CASSPLPGWETQYF. The CDR3 coding sequence is TGTGCCAGCAGCCCCCTCCCTGGCTGGGAGACCCAGTACTTC. This chain connects TRBV9 to TRBJ2-5; D is unresolved. Germline CDR1 reads SGDLS; CDR2 reads YYNGEE. CDR3 length equals 14 residues. The V and J ends lost 4 bases and 5 bases respectively, with 15 bases between them.

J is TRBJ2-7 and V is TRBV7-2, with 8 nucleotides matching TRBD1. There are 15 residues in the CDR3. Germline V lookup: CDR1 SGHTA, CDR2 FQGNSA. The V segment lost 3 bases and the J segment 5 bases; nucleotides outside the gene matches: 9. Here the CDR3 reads CASSFGQGNIDEQYF. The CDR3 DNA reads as TGTGCCAGCAGCTTCGGACAGGGAAATATTGACGAGCAGTACTTC.

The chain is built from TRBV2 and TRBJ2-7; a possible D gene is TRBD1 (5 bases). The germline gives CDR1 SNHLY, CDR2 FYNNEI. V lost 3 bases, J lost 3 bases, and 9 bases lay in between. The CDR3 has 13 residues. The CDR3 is CASSEGQYYEQYF. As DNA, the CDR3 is TGTGCCAGCAGTGAGGGGCAATACTACGAGCAGTACTTC.

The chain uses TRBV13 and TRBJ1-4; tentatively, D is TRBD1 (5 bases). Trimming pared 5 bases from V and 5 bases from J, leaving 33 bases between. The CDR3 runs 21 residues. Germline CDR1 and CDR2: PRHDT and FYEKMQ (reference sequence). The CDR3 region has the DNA TGTGCCAGCAGCCCGCCCTCCCCATGGGACTCCTGCGAAGACCAAAATGAAAAACTGTTTTTT. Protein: CASSPPSPWDSCEDQNEKLFF.

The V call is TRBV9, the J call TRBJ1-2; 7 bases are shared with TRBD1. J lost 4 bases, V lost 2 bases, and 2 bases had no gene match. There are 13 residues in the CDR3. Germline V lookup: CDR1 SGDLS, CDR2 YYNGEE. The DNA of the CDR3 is TGTGCCAGCAGCGTGGGACAGCCCTATGGCTACACCTTC. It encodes CASSVGQPYGYTF. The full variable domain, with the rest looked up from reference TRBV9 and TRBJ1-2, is DSGVTQTPKHLITATGQRVTLRCSPRSGDLSVYWYQQSLDQGLQFLIQYYNGEERAKGNILERFSAQQFPDLHSELNLSSLELGDSALYFCASSVGQPYGYTFGSGTRLTVV.

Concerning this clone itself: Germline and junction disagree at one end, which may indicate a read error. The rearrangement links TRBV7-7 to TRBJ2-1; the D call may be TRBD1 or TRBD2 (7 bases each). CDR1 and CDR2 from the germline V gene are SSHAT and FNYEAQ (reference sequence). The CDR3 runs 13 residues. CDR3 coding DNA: TGTGCTAGCAGCCTAGACAGGGAGGGTGAGCAGTTCTTC. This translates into CASSLDREGEQFF.

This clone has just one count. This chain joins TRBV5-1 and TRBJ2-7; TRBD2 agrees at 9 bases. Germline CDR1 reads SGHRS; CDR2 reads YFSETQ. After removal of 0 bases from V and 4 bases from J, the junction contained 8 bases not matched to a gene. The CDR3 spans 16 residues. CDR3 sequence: CASSLAAGTSPYEQYF. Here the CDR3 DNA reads TGCGCCAGCAGCTTGGCAGCCGGGACTAGCCCATACGAGCAGTACTTC.

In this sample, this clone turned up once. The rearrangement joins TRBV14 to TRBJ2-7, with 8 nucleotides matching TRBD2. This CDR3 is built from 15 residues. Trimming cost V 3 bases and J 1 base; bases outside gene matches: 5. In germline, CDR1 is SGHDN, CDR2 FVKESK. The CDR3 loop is CASSHRLATSYEQYF. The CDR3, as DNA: TGTGCCAGCAGCCATCGACTAGCGACTTCCTACGAGCAGTACTTC. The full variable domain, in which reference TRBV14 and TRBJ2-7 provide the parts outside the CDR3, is EAGVTQFPSHSVIEKGQTVTLRCDPISGHDNLYWYRRVMGKEIKFLLHFVKESKQDESGMPNNRFLAERTGGTYSTLKVQPAELEDSGVYFCASSHRLATSYEQYFGPGTRLTVT.

The CDR3 sequence is CASSVDRGGQETQYF. CDR3 nucleotide sequence: TGTGCCAGCAGCGTAGACAGGGGTGGGCAGGAGACCCAGTACTTC. This chain connects TRBV9 to TRBJ2-5; 7 nucleotides agree with TRBD1. Germline CDR1 and CDR2: SGDLS and YYNGEE. This CDR3 contains 15 residues. V lost 0 bases to trimming and J lost 5 bases; unmatched junction nucleotides: 7.

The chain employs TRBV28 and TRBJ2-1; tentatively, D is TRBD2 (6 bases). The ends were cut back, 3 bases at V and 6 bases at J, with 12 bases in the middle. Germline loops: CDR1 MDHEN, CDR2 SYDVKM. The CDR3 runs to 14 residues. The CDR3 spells CASSFRTTSNEQFF. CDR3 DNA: TGTGCCAGCAGTTTCCGGACTACTTCCAATGAGCAGTTCTTC.

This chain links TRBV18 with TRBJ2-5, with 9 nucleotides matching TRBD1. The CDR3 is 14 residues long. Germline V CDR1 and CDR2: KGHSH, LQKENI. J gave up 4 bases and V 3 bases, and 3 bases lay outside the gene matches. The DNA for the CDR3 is TGTGCCAGCTCACCCGGGACAGGGCTAGAGACCCAGTACTTC. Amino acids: CASSPGTGLETQYF.

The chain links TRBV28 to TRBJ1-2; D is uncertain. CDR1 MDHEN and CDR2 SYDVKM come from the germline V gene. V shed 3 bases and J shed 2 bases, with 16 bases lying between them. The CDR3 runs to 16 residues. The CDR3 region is CASSLSVRSLNYGYTF. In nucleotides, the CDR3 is TGTGCCAGCAGTTTGTCCGTTCGGTCGTTAAACTATGGCTACACCTTC.